The next 29 T cell receptor beta chains were all read from a single sample in a study of STAT5B mutations in CD4+ large granular lymphocyte leukemia (dated by TCRdb to the early 2020s). Libraries came from the immunoSEQ multiplex PCR assay. TCRdb carries this immuneACCESS record with in-frame sequences only. Its versions omit some clonotypes, under half of them owing to an unresolved V gene in the studies checked, with the rest unexplained. Here the sample has approximately 41,000 clones; approximately 85% occur a single time. The ten largest account for under 1.5% of the sample. Sequencing input: CD4+ T cells from blood buffy coats. The receptors come from a human donor in good health.

The chain has TRBV27 and TRBJ2-5, with TRBD1 matching 9 bases. The CDR3 loop spans 16 amino acids. CDR1 is MNHEY, CDR2 SMNVEV, per germline (reference sequence). The J segment lost 3 bases and the V segment lost 0 bases, leaving 5 bases of the junction unmatched. This CDR3 is CASSLSTRQGEETQYF. The DNA of the CDR3 is TGTGCCAGCAGTTTATCTACGCGACAGGGGGAAGAGACCCAGTACTTC.

The chain employs TRBV5-1 and TRBJ2-7; possibly TRBD1 for D (6 bases). Germline lookup yields CDR1 SGHRS and CDR2 YFSETQ. The ends were cut back, 4 bases at V and 2 bases at J, with 13 bases in the middle. This CDR3 region has 14 residues. Written as DNA, the CDR3 is TGCGCCAGCAGCGTCACAGGGACGACCTACGAGCAGTACTTC. Its translation: CASSVTGTTYEQYF.

The rearrangement joins TRBV19 to TRBJ2-7; tentative D call: TRBD1 (5 bases). The CDR3 length is 14 residues. Germline V gene sequence: CDR1 LNHDA, CDR2 SQIVND (reference sequence). V was cut by 1 base and J by 0 bases, with 7 bases left in between. The CDR3 is CASSIGQSSYEQYF. In nucleotides, the CDR3 is TGTGCCAGTAGTATAGGACAGAGCTCCTACGAGCAGTACTTC.

The rearrangement links TRBV18 to TRBJ1-6; D unclear. The germline V and J ends were trimmed by 6 bases and 5 bases, with 8 bases remaining between them. CDR3 size: 13 residues. Germline V gene sequence: CDR1 KGHSH, CDR2 LQKENI. The CDR3 here is CASSRGDNSPLHF. DNA for the CDR3: TGTGCCAGCTCTCGGGGAGATAATTCACCCCTCCACTTT.

The chain couples TRBV29-1 to TRBJ2-1; TRBD2 aligns across 11 bases. Germline V gene data show CDR1 as SQVTM and CDR2 as ANQGSEA. This CDR3 comprises 15 residues. The ends lost 5 bases at V and 6 bases at J; junction bases unmatched: 9. Here the CDR3 reads CSVSKTSGIGNEQFF. The CDR3 nucleotides are TGCAGCGTTTCCAAGACTAGCGGGATAGGCAATGAGCAGTTCTTC.

CDR3 amino acids: CASSREGSSYEQYF. DNA of the CDR3: TGTGCCAGCAGTAGGGAGGGATCCTCCTACGAGCAGTACTTC. V gene TRBV9 combines with J gene TRBJ2-7; 7 bases line up with TRBD2. The CDR3 runs 14 residues. Germline V gene data show CDR1 as SGDLS and CDR2 as YYNGEE. The V gene end was trimmed by 5 bases and the J gene end by 0 bases; junction bases not matched to a gene: 5. The complete variable domain, with remaining parts taken from reference TRBV9 and TRBJ2-7, reads DSGVTQTPKHLITATGQRVTLRCSPRSGDLSVYWYQQSLDQGLQFLIQYYNGEERAKGNILERFSAQQFPDLHSELNLSSLELGDSALYFCASSREGSSYEQYFGPGTRLTVT.

V is TRBV21-1 and J is TRBJ2-7. TRBV21-1 is classified as a pseudogene. The length of the CDR3 is 11 residues. The CDR3 sequence: CASRGGYEQYF. CDR3 nucleotide sequence: TGTGCCAGCAGGGGCGGCTACGAGCAGTACTTC.

The chain recombines TRBV6-6 with TRBJ1-1, with D unclear. Germline-derived CDR1 and CDR2 are MNHNY and SVGAGI (reference sequence). This CDR3 comprises 13 residues. The germline V and J ends were trimmed by 0 bases and 8 bases, with 10 bases remaining between them. The DNA for the CDR3 is TGTGCCAGCAGTTACTCGAATGCTCCCGAAGCTTTCTTT. Encoded protein: CASSYSNAPEAFF.

This clone appeared once. The chain carries TRBV12-5 and TRBJ2-5; TRBD1 is a possible D gene (6 bases). CDR3 length: 14 residues. Germline V CDR1 and CDR2: LGHNT, FRNRAP. V was pared by 7 bases and J by 5 bases, with 17 bases between. The CDR3 loop is CASADDRSMETQYF. As DNA, the CDR3 is TGTGCTAGTGCCGATGACAGGTCCATGGAGACCCAGTACTTC.

This rearrangement joins TRBV6-6 to TRBJ2-2; a possible D gene is TRBD1 (5 bases). The germline V gene has CDR1 MNHNY and CDR2 SVGAGI (reference sequence). V gave up 6 bases and J gave up 1 base, with 15 bases separating them. This CDR3 spans 16 amino acids. The CDR3 is CASRPTGAGNTGELFF. The CDR3, as DNA: TGTGCCAGCAGGCCAACTGGGGCAGGGAACACCGGGGAGCTGTTTTTT.

The rearrangement uses TRBV12-5 and TRBJ2-5, with TRBD1 identical over 9 bases. Trimming cost V 6 bases and J 4 bases; bases outside gene matches: 3. The germline V gene encodes CDR1 LGHNT and CDR2 FRNRAP. This CDR3 has 13 amino acids. The DNA for the CDR3 is TGTGCTAGTGGGACACAGGGGGCAGAGACCCAGTACTTC. Translating gives CASGTQGAETQYF.

The gene calls are TRBV6-5 and TRBJ2-7; 7 positions agree with TRBD2. This CDR3 region has 14 residues. The germline gives CDR1 MNHEY, CDR2 SVGAGI. The ends lost 7 bases at V and 4 bases at J; junction bases unmatched: 10. The CDR3 DNA reads as TGTGCCAGCACTCCATCAGCGGGAAGGTACGAGCAGTACTTC. This codes for CASTPSAGRYEQYF.

V gene TRBV28 combines with J gene TRBJ1-4; D unclear. The V end lost 10 bases, the J end lost 3 bases, and 15 bases lay between the germline ends. The germline V gene encodes CDR1 MDHEN and CDR2 SYDVKM. This CDR3 is built from 14 residues. The CDR3 sequence is CATSGGGSNEKLFF. CDR3 nucleotide sequence: TGTGCCACCTCCGGTGGAGGTTCTAATGAAAAACTGTTTTTT.

This clone was seen just once. The chain carries TRBV30 and TRBJ2-6; unclear D gene. Germline V gene sequence: CDR1 GTSNPN, CDR2 SVGIG (reference sequence). The CDR3 is made up of 16 amino acids. Trimming stripped 2 bases from V and 0 bases from J, with 11 bases between. CDR3 sequence (DNA): TGTGCCTGGAGTTTACCCGGCAACTCTGGGGCCAACGTCCTGACTTTC. Its translation is CAWSLPGNSGANVLTF. Full variable domain (missing parts from reference TRBV30 and TRBJ2-6): SQTIHQWPATLVQPVGSPLSLECTVEGTSNPNLYWYRQAAGRGLQLLFYSVGIGQISSEVPQNLSASRPQDRQFILSSKKLLLSDSGFYLCAWSLPGNSGANVLTFGAGSRLTVL.

The gene calls are TRBV5-5 and TRBJ2-3; TRBD2 aligns across 10 bases. CDR3 length: 15 residues. Per the germline V gene, CDR1 is SGHKS and CDR2 is YYEKEE (reference sequence). V dropped 7 bases and J dropped 5; count of bases not matched to a gene: 10. CDR3 nucleotides: TGTGCCAGCGCGACCCTAGCGGGGGCCGGAGATACGCAGTATTTT. Protein: CASATLAGAGDTQYF.

The J gene is TRBJ1-5, the V gene TRBV10-3; tentative D call: TRBD1 (6 bases). V was pared by 3 bases and J by 7 bases, with 13 bases between. This CDR3 has 14 amino acids. CDR1 ENHRY and CDR2 SYGVKD come from the germline V gene. In DNA form, the CDR3 reads TGTGCCATCAGTGACTCAGGGGAGGGACAGCCCCAGCATTTT. This codes for CAISDSGEGQPQHF.

In its sample, this clone was seen a few times. The chain joins TRBV6-1 to TRBJ1-2; unclear D gene. Trimming cost V 2 bases and J 4 bases, with 5 bases left between them. The CDR3 loop spans 12 amino acids. Per the germline V gene, CDR1 is MNHNS and CDR2 is SASEGT. CDR3 sequence: CASSEMFYGYTF. In DNA form, the CDR3 reads TGTGCCAGCAGTGAAATGTTCTATGGCTACACCTTC.

J is TRBJ1-1 and V is TRBV9, with D possibly being TRBD1 (5 bases). Trimming cost V 3 bases and J 14 bases, with 20 bases left between them. The CDR3 consists of 13 residues. Germline values: CDR1 SGDLS, CDR2 YYNGEE. CDR3 amino acids: CASSAGEGLKLFF. In nucleotides, the CDR3 is TGTGCCAGCAGCGCGGGGGAAGGACTGAAGCTCTTCTTT.

J is TRBJ2-1 and V is TRBV5-1; TRBD2 might be the D (5 bases). Germline-derived CDR1 and CDR2 are SGHRS and YFSETQ. Between the trimmed V and J ends, which lost 0 bases and 9 bases, there was a span of 16 bases. The CDR3 sequence is 15 residues long. This chain's CDR3 is CASSLAGLGKSEQFF. CDR3 sequence (DNA): TGCGCCAGCAGCTTGGCCGGTCTCGGGAAGAGTGAGCAGTTCTTC.

The V and J genes are TRBV28 and TRBJ2-6, with D hard to call. Germline V gene lookup returns CDR1 MDHEN and CDR2 SYDVKM. Trimming left V 4 bases short and J 0 bases short, with 4 bases between. The CDR3 length is 14 residues. The CDR3 protein is CASSSTSGANVLTF. CDR3 sequence (DNA): TGTGCCAGCAGTTCCACCTCTGGGGCCAACGTCCTGACTTTC.

The rearrangement joins TRBV5-5 to TRBJ1-1; 7 positions agree with TRBD1. The V segment lost 4 bases and the J segment 1 base; nucleotides outside the gene matches: 4. From germline, CDR1 is SGHKS and CDR2 YYEKEE (reference sequence). The CDR3 runs 14 residues. The CDR3 sequence: CASSPGTANTEAFF. CDR3 in DNA: TGTGCCAGCAGCCCAGGGACAGCGAACACTGAAGCTTTCTTT.

This clone was recorded only once. V is TRBV7-3 and J is TRBJ2-1; TRBD2 matches at 11 bases. The germline CDR1 and CDR2 sequences are SGHTA and FQGTGA. The ends lost 2 bases at V and 0 bases at J; junction bases unmatched: 6. The CDR3 spans 18 residues. CDR3 residues: CASSLETSGASSYNEQFF. DNA of the CDR3: TGTGCCAGCAGCTTAGAGACTAGCGGGGCCAGCTCCTACAATGAGCAGTTCTTC.

Only one count was recorded for this clone. The J gene is TRBJ2-3, the V gene TRBV10-2, with 9 bases aligning to TRBD2. The J segment lost 3 bases and the V segment lost 4 bases, leaving 14 bases of the junction unmatched. Germline-derived CDR1 and CDR2 are WSHSY and SAAADI. This CDR3 contains 18 residues. The CDR3 loop is CASSALTSGAGSTDTQYF. The CDR3 DNA reads TGCGCCAGCAGTGCCCTGACTAGCGGAGCGGGGTCAACAGATACGCAGTATTTT.

This chain links TRBV5-1 with TRBJ1-1, with D tentatively TRBD1 (6 bases). This CDR3 spans 16 amino acids. V was clipped by 4 bases and J by 4 bases, with 20 bases between them. CDR1 and CDR2 (germline): SGHRS, YFSETQ. Written as DNA, the CDR3 is TGCGCCAGCAGCACGATGAGGGGGGTGGGAGGCACTGAAGCTTTCTTT. Amino acids: CASSTMRGVGGTEAFF.

The genes are TRBV7-9 and TRBJ2-7; 7 positions agree with TRBD1. Germline trimming cut 1 base from V and 9 bases from J; bases unmatched to any gene: 12. The CDR3 covers 15 residues. The V gene's germline CDR1 is SEHNR and CDR2 FQNEAQ (reference sequence). CDR3 region: CASSLGFRGPGGQYF. Written as DNA, the CDR3 is TGTGCCAGCAGCTTAGGGTTCAGGGGCCCAGGGGGGCAGTACTTC.

Turning to this clone: Distinct nucleotide sequences in the sample also encode this CDR3. The chain joins TRBV19 to TRBJ1-1; maybe TRBD1 (5 bases). This CDR3 spans 14 amino acids. V was cut by 4 bases and J by 1 base, with 10 bases left in between. Germline V gives CDR1 LNHDA, CDR2 SQIVND (reference sequence). CDR3 DNA: TGTGCCAGTAGTAGGCCTGGGGGGAACACTGAAGCTTTCTTT. Translated, it gives CASSRPGGNTEAFF.

This clone was counted once. This chain links TRBV6-5 with TRBJ1-2, with a tentative D call TRBD1 (6 bases). Trimming stripped 4 bases from V and 3 bases from J, with 12 bases between. The CDR3 covers 14 residues. In germline, CDR1 is MNHEY, CDR2 SVGAGI. The CDR3 DNA reads as TGTGCCAGCAGTTCCGGGGGGCCCGACTATGGCTACACCTTC. Encoded protein: CASSSGGPDYGYTF.

The V gene is TRBV30, the J gene TRBJ1-5; 8 bases match TRBD1. Germline assignment: CDR1 GTSNPN and CDR2 SVGIG (reference sequence). V lost 8 bases, J lost 7 bases, and 10 bases stayed unmatched. The CDR3 has 13 amino acids. In nucleotides, the CDR3 is TGTGCCGCCGACAGGGGAGGCGTGCAGCCCCAGCATTTT. Its protein is CAADRGGVQPQHF.

The rearrangement joins TRBV5-1 to TRBJ2-2; D gene unclear. The V gene lost 1 base and the J gene lost 1 base, with 14 bases spanning the gap. Per the germline V gene, CDR1 is SGHRS and CDR2 is YFSETQ. The CDR3 loop spans 17 amino acids. Here the CDR3 DNA reads TGCGCCAGCAGCTTGAGATTGACGGCAGTGAACACCGGGGAGCTGTTTTTT. Encoded protein: CASSLRLTAVNTGELFF.